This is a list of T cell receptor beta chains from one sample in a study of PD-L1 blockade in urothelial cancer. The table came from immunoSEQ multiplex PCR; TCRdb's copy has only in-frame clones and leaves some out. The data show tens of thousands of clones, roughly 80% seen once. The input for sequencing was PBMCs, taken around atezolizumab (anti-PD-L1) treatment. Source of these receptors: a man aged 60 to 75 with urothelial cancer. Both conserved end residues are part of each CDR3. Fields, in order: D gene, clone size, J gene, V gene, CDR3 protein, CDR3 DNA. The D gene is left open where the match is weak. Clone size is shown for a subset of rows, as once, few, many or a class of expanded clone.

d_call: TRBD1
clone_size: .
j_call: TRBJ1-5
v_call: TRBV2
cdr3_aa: CASTRQGNYQPQHF
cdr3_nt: TGTGCCAGCACTAGACAGGGGAATTATCAGCCCCAGCATTTT

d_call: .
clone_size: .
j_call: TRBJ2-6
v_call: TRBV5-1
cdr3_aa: CASSQGLSSGANVLTF
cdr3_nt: TGCGCCAGCTCCCAGGGGCTGTCCTCTGGGGCCAACGTCCTGACTTTC

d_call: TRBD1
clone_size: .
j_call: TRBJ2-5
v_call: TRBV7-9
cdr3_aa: CASSLATGGTETQYF
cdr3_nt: TGTGCCAGCAGCTTAGCAACAGGGGGCACCGAGACCCAGTACTTC

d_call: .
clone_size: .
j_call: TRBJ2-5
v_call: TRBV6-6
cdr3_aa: CASSPSGVETQYF
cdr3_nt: TGTGCCAGCAGTCCTTCAGGGGTGGAGACCCAGTACTTC

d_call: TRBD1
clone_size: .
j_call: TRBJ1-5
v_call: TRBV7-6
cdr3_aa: CASSLLGSGQGSPQHF
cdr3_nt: TGTGCCAGCAGCTTATTGGGGTCGGGACAGGGGAGTCCCCAGCATTTT

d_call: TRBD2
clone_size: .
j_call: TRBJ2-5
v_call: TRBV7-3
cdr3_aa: CASSRASGEGETQYF
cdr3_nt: TGTGCCAGCAGCCGGGCCAGCGGGGAGGGGGAGACCCAGTACTTC

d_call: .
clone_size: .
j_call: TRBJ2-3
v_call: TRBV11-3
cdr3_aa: CASSLARGVDTQYF
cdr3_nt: TGTGCCAGCAGCTTAGCCAGGGGAGTTGATACGCAGTATTTT

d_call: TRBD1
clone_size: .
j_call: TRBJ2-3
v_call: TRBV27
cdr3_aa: CASSSRQGADTQYF
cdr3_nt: TGTGCCAGCAGTTCTAGACAGGGAGCAGATACGCAGTATTTT

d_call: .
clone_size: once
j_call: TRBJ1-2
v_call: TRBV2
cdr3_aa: CASSEARPYGGYTF
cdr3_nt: TGTGCCAGCAGTGAAGCAAGACCTTACGGGGGCTACACCTTC

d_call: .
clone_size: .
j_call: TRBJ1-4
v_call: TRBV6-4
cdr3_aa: CASSVEGTEKLFF
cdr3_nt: TGTGCCAGCAGTGTAGAGGGTACGGAAAAACTGTTTTTT

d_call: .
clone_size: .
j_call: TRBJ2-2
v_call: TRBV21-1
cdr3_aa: CASSFRTGANTGELFF
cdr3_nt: TGTGCCAGCAGCTTCCGGACAGGGGCGAACACCGGGGAGCTGTTTTTT

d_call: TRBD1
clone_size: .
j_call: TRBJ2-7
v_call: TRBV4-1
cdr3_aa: CASSHRGDRGMYEQYF
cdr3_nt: TGCGCCAGCAGCCATCGGGGAGACAGGGGTATGTACGAGCAGTACTTC

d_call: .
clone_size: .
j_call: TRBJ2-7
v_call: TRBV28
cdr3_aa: CASSSPGTRTYEQYF
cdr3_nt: TGTGCCAGCAGTTCCCCCGGGACACGTACCTACGAGCAGTACTTC

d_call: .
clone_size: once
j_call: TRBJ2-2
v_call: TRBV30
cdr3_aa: CAWSGHNTGELFF
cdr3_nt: TGTGCCTGGAGTGGGCATAACACCGGGGAGCTGTTTTTT

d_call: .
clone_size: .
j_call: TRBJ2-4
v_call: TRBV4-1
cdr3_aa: CASSQIIAEAKNIQYF
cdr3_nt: TGCGCCAGCAGCCAAATTATAGCGGAAGCCAAAAACATTCAGTACTTC

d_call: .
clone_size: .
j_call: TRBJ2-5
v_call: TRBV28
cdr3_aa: CASLTGFQETQYF
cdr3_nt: TGTGCCAGCCTAACGGGGTTCCAAGAGACCCAGTACTTC

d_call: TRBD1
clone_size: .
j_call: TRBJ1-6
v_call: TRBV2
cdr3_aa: CATRARDSSYNSPLHF
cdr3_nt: TGTGCCACCCGAGCGCGGGACAGCTCCTATAATTCACCCCTCCACTTT

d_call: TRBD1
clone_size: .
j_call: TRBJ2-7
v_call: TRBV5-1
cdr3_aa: CASSGTGQGEQYF
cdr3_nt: TGCGCCAGCAGCGGGACAGGGCAAGGCGAGCAGTACTTC

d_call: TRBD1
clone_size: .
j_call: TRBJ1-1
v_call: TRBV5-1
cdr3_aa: CASSSGQRVNTEAFF
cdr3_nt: TGCGCCAGCAGCTCGGGACAGAGAGTGAACACTGAAGCTTTCTTT

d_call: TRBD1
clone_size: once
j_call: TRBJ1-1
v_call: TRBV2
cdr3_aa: CASSYRDRGTEAFF
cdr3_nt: TGTGCCAGCAGCTACCGAGACAGGGGCACTGAAGCTTTCTTT

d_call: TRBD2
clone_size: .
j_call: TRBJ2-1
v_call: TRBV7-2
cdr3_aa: CASSLGRESSYNEQFF
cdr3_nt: TGTGCCAGCAGCTTAGGGCGGGAGAGCTCCTACAATGAGCAGTTCTTC

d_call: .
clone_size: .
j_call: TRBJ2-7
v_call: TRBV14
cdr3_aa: CASSRAGQLYEQYF
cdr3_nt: TGTGCCAGCAGCCGCGCGGGACAGCTCTACGAGCAGTACTTC

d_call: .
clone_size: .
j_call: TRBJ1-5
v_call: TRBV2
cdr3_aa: CASSEVARRQPQHF
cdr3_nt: TGTGCCAGCAGTGAAGTGGCCAGGCGTCAGCCCCAGCATTTT

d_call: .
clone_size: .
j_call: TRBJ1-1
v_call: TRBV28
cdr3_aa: CASSLGRWGDPRSGTEAFF
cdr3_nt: TGTGCCAGCAGTTTGGGAAGGTGGGGGGATCCTCGATCGGGCACTGAAGCTTTCTTT

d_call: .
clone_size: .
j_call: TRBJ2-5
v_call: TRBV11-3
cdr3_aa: CASSLAASSETQYF
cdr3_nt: TGTGCCAGCAGCTTAGCGGCTAGTTCAGAGACCCAGTACTTC

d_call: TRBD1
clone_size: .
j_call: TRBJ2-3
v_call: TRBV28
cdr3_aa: CASSSPGTVRTDTQYF
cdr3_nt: TGTGCCAGCAGTTCACCCGGGACAGTACGCACAGATACGCAGTATTTT

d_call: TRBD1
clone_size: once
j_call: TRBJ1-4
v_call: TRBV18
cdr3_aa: CASSRNRGPDEKLFF
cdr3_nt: TGTGCCAGCTCACGAAACAGGGGACCTGACGAAAAACTGTTTTTT

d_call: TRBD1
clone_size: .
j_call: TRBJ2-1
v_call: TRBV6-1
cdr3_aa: CASSDQGAFYNEQFF
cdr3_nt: TGTGCCAGCAGTGACCAGGGGGCTTTCTACAATGAGCAGTTCTTC

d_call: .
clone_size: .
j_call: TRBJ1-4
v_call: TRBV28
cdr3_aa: CASSPGERDEKLFF
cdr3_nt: TGTGCCAGCAGTCCAGGGGAGCGCGATGAAAAACTGTTTTTT

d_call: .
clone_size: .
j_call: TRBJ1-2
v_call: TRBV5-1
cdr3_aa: CASSFDRIGYTF
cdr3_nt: TGCGCCAGCAGCTTCGACAGGATTGGCTACACCTTC

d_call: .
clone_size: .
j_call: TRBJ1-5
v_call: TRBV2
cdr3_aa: CASSLNSQPQHF
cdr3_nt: TGTGCCAGCAGCCTAAACAGTCAGCCCCAGCATTTT

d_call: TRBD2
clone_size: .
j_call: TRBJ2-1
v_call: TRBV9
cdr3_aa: CASSPRAGGIEQFF
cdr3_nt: TGTGCCAGCAGCCCTCGAGCGGGGGGAATTGAGCAGTTCTTC

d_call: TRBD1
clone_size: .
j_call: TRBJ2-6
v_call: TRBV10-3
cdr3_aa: CAIGQGEGGANVLTF
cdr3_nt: TGTGCCATCGGACAGGGTGAAGGTGGGGCCAACGTCCTGACTTTC

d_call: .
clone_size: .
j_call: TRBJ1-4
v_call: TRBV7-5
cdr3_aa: CARATEVNEKLFF
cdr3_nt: TGTGCCAGAGCGACAGAGGTTAATGAAAAACTGTTTTTT

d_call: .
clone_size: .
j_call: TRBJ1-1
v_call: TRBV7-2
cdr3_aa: CASSPSTEITEAFF
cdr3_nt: TGTGCCAGCAGCCCCTCGACAGAGATCACTGAAGCTTTCTTT

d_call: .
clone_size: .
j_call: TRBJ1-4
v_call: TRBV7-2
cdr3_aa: CASSPRHGNEKLFF
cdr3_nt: TGTGCCAGCAGCCCCCGACACGGTAATGAAAAACTGTTTTTT

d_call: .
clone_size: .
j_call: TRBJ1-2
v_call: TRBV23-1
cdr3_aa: CASRGVYYGYTF
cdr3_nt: TGCGCCAGCAGAGGGGTTTACTATGGCTACACCTTC

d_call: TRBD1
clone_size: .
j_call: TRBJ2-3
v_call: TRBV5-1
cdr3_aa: CASGATGGQDTQYF
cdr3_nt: TGCGCCAGCGGCGCGACAGGGGGTCAAGATACGCAGTATTTT

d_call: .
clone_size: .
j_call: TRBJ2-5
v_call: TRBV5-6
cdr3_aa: CASSRRQQETQYF
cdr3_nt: TGTGCCAGCAGCCGCCGACAACAAGAGACCCAGTACTTC

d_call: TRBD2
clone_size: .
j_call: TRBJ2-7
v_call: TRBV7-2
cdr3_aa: CASTKGGGKSYEQYF
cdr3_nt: TGTGCCAGCACCAAAGGCGGGGGGAAATCCTACGAGCAGTACTTC

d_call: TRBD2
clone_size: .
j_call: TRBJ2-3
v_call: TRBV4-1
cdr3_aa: CASSQVAFGTSGRSSTDTQYF
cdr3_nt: TGCGCCAGCAGCCAAGTAGCCTTCGGGACTAGCGGGCGATCTAGCACAGATACGCAGTATTTT

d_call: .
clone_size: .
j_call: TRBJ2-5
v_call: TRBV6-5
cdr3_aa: CASSMWRQETQYF
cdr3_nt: TGTGCCAGCAGTATGTGGCGGCAAGAGACCCAGTACTTC

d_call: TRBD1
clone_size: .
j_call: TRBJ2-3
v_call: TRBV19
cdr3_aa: CASSIGGQGAPDTQYF
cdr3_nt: TGTGCCAGTAGTATTGGGGGACAGGGCGCTCCAGATACGCAGTATTTT

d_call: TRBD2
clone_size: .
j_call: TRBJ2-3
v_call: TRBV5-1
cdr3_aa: CASSLREVQDTQYF
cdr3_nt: TGCGCCAGCAGCCTTCGGGAGGTTCAAGATACGCAGTATTTT

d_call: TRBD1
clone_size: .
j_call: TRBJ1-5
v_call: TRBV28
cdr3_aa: CASSLGQSNQPQHF
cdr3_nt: TGTGCCAGCAGCCTGGGACAGAGCAATCAGCCCCAGCATTTT

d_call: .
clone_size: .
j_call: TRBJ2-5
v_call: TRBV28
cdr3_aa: CASSFQGETQYF
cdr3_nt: TGTGCCAGCAGTTTTCAGGGAGAGACCCAGTACTTC

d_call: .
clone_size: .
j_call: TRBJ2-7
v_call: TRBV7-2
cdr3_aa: CASSLRGYEQYF
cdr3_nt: TGTGCCAGCAGCTTACGGGGTTACGAGCAGTACTTC

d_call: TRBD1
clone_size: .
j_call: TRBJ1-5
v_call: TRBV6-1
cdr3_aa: CASSEPTGGNNQPQHF
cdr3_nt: TGTGCCAGCAGTGAGCCGACAGGGGGCAACAATCAGCCCCAGCATTTT

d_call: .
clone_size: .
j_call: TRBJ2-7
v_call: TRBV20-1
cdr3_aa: CSVAGAYEQYF
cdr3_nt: TGCAGTGTGGCCGGAGCCTACGAGCAGTACTTC

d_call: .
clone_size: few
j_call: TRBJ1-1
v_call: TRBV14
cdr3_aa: CASSQDLPHILNTEAFF
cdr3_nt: TGTGCCAGCAGCCAAGATCTTCCCCACATTCTGAACACTGAAGCTTTCTTT

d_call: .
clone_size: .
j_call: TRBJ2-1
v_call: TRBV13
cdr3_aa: CASSLSRGWQFF
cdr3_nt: TGTGCCAGCAGCTTAAGTCGGGGGTGGCAGTTCTTC

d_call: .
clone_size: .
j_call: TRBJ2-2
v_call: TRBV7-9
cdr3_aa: CASSPPVGGELFF
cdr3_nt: TGTGCCAGCAGCCCTCCGGTCGGCGGGGAGCTGTTTTTT

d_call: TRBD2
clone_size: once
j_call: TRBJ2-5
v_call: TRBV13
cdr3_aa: CASSLTSGGQETQYF
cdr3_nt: TGTGCCAGCAGCTTGACTAGCGGGGGCCAAGAGACCCAGTACTTC

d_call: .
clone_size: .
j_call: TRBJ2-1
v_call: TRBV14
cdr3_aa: CASSLWTANYNEQFF
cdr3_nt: TGTGCCAGCAGCCTTTGGACAGCTAACTACAATGAGCAGTTCTTC